Below, 21 T cell receptor beta chains from the same sample are listed, as sequenced in a study of PD-1 blockade in classical Hodgkin lymphoma. The repertoire was sequenced with immunoSEQ multiplex PCR; TCRdb's copy has only in-frame clones and lacks some. The top ten clones hold roughly 9% of a sample with around 36,000 clones, 80% to 90% of them seen once. Relapses following autologous stem cell transplantation were seen in all patients, with brentuximab vedotin exposure varying. Sample: peripheral blood mononuclear cells (PBMCs), taken at baseline. The receptors derive from a human donor with classical Hodgkin lymphoma.

The V and J genes are TRBV6-6 and TRBJ1-1, with D possibly TRBD1 on 5 matching bases. V lost 0 bases to trimming and J lost 4 bases, with 12 bases between them. The CDR3 consists of 15 residues. CDR1 and CDR2 from the germline V gene are MNHNY and SVGAGI (reference sequence). CDR3: CASSYSNGGGTEAFF. In DNA form, the CDR3 reads TGTGCCAGCAGTTACTCGAACGGGGGAGGCACTGAAGCTTTCTTT.

The chain combines TRBV28 with TRBJ2-1; D may match TRBD1 or TRBD2 (5 bases each). The CDR3 spans 15 residues. The ends were cut back, 6 bases at V and 5 bases at J, with 17 bases in the middle. Germline assignment: CDR1 MDHEN and CDR2 SYDVKM. CDR3 residues: CASRHKGWGHNEQFF. CDR3 coding DNA: TGTGCCAGCAGACACAAGGGTTGGGGACACAATGAGCAGTTCTTC.

The rearrangement joins TRBV11-1 to TRBJ2-1; a possible D gene is TRBD1 (6 bases). Germline CDR1 and CDR2: SGHAT and FQDESV (reference sequence). CDR3 length: 13 residues. V lost 1 base and J 7 bases, leaving 8 bases between the germline ends. Written as DNA, the CDR3 is TGTGCCAGCAGCTTAGGGGGGCAGAATGAGCAGTTCTTC. This codes for CASSLGGQNEQFF.

The V and J genes are TRBV6-5 and TRBJ2-5; D not certain. CDR1 is MNHEY and CDR2 is SVGAGI in the germline V gene. With 2 bases removed from V and 4 bases from J, the gap between germline ends came to 11 bases. This CDR3 contains 14 residues. The chain's CDR3 is CASSYDVASETQYF. The DNA of the CDR3 is TGTGCCAGCAGTTACGATGTAGCCTCAGAGACCCAGTACTTC.

V and J are TRBV4-3 and TRBJ2-1; D ambiguous. V shed 4 bases and J shed 8 bases, with 12 bases lying between them. CDR1 LGHNA and CDR2 YSLEER come from the germline V gene. The CDR3 length is 13 residues. The CDR3 sequence is CASSPLLFDEQFF. CDR3 nucleotide sequence: TGCGCCAGCAGCCCACTCCTCTTCGATGAGCAGTTCTTC.

The chain joins TRBV19 to TRBJ2-1; 7 bases align to TRBD2. V shed 6 bases and J 12 bases; nucleotides not matched to a gene: 11. The CDR3 sequence is 13 residues long. CDR1 is LNHDA, CDR2 SQIVND, per germline (reference sequence). The CDR3 protein is CASRGGNILGQFF. The CDR3 DNA follows: TGTGCCAGTAGGGGAGGGAACATCTTAGGGCAGTTCTTC.

This clone was observed a single time. The chain joins TRBV6-1 to TRBJ2-7; no definite D call. CDR3 size: 12 residues. Germline CDR1 is MNHNS and CDR2 is SASEGT. The V and J ends lost 7 bases and 7 bases respectively, with 14 bases between them. The CDR3 DNA reads TGTGCCAGCACCTGGGCCGGCTGGGAGCAGTACTTC. This translates into CASTWAGWEQYF.

This clone is a singleton in its sample. V and J are TRBV5-4 and TRBJ2-7, with D perhaps being TRBD1 or TRBD2 (7 bases each). This CDR3 contains 13 residues. Trimming removed 5 bases from V and 5 bases from J, with 14 bases in between. The germline V gene has CDR1 SGHNT and CDR2 YYREEE (reference sequence). The CDR3 nucleotides are TGTGCCAGCAGAGTACAGGGGAGGGACGAGCAGTACTTC. This gives the protein CASRVQGRDEQYF. The variable domain in full, with the rest retrieved from reference TRBV5-4 and TRBJ2-7, is ETGVTQSPTHLIKTRGQQVTLRCSSQSGHNTVSWYQQALGQGPQFIFQYYREEENGRGNFPPRFSGLQFPNYSSELNVNALELDDSALYLCASRVQGRDEQYFGPGTRLTVT.

In nucleotides, the CDR3 is TGTGCCAGCAGTGGGGGCAGGGACGAGCAGTACTTC. Its translation is CASSGGRDEQYF. This chain connects TRBV25-1 to TRBJ2-7; D perhaps matches TRBD1 (5 bases). From germline, CDR1 is MGHDK and CDR2 SYGVNS. This CDR3 has 12 residues. Trimming took off 4 bases at V and 5 bases at J, with 9 bases between the two ends.

The chain employs TRBV28 and TRBJ2-3; a weak D match, TRBD2 (5 bases). Germline lookup yields CDR1 MDHEN and CDR2 SYDVKM. Between the trimmed V and J ends, which lost 7 bases and 6 bases, there was a span of 11 bases. CDR3 length equals 12 residues. The CDR3, as DNA: TGTGCCAGCAAGGTACCGGGGGATACGCAGTATTTT. Translated: CASKVPGDTQYF.

This chain uses TRBV7-9 with TRBJ1-6; 8 bases map to TRBD1. Germline V gene sequence: CDR1 SEHNR, CDR2 FQNEAQ (reference sequence). J lost 8 bases, V lost 5 bases, and 8 bases had no gene match. The CDR3 consists of 15 residues. The CDR3 coding sequence is TGTGCCAGCAGCAGACAGGGGATGGCGTATTCACCCCTCCACTTT. Amino acids: CASSRQGMAYSPLHF.

The chain links TRBV7-8 to TRBJ2-2; TRBD1 is a possible D gene (6 bases). Trimming removed 5 bases at V and 3 bases at J, with 13 bases between. There are 15 residues in the CDR3. Germline V gene lookup returns CDR1 SGHVS and CDR2 FQNEAQ. The CDR3 loop reads CASSPRQVDTGELFF. The DNA for the CDR3 is TGTGCCAGCAGCCCAAGACAGGTTGACACCGGGGAGCTGTTTTTT.

The chain joins TRBV10-3 to TRBJ1-5, with D maybe TRBD1 (5 bases). CDR3 length: 14 residues. The V gene lost 10 bases and the J gene lost 2 bases, with 15 bases spanning the gap. Germline-derived CDR1 and CDR2 are ENHRY and SYGVKD. The CDR3 DNA sequence: TGTGCCACCGGCAGGGAAATACGCAATCAGCCCCAGCATTTT. Translating it yields CATGREIRNQPQHF.

The CDR3 region has the DNA TGTGCCTTGGTCCCTTTGGATGAGCAGTTCTTC. Its translation is CALVPLDEQFF. V is TRBV30 and J is TRBJ2-1; the D is unclear. In germline, CDR1 is GTSNPN, CDR2 SVGIG (reference sequence). The CDR3 contains 11 residues. V was cut by 7 bases and J by 8 bases, with 12 bases left in between.

The chain carries TRBV5-8 and TRBJ1-4; D gene uncertain. Between the trimmed V and J ends, which lost 3 bases and 10 bases, there was a span of 10 bases. In germline, CDR1 is SGHTS, CDR2 YDEGEE. The CDR3 is 12 amino acids. The CDR3 region is CASSSGLGKLFF. The CDR3 bases are TGTGCCAGCAGCTCCGGACTGGGAAAACTGTTTTTT.

V gene TRBV5-6 combines with J gene TRBJ2-3; no clear D. Looked up from germline, CDR1 is SGHDT and CDR2 is YYEEEE. CDR3 size: 11 residues. Trimming left V 2 bases short and J 7 bases short, with 5 bases between. The CDR3 loop reads CASSFRNTQYF. The CDR3 nucleotides read TGTGCCAGCAGCTTCAGGAATACGCAGTATTTT.

The CDR3 nucleotides read TGCAGCGGACTAGCGGGAGGGGAGACCCAGTACTTC. It codes for CSGLAGGETQYF. The genes are TRBV29-1 and TRBJ2-5; 14 bases are a match to TRBD2. Germline values: CDR1 SQVTM, CDR2 ANQGSEA. The CDR3 extends over 12 amino acids. The ends lost 7 bases at V and 5 bases at J; junction bases unmatched: 0.

V gene TRBV6-1 combines with J gene TRBJ1-1; TRBD1 agrees at 7 bases. J was trimmed by 1 base and V by 2 bases; bases with no gene match: 13. This CDR3 is 18 amino acids long. Germline lookup yields CDR1 MNHNS and CDR2 SASEGT. Here the CDR3 reads CASSENFRTGASNTEAFF. The CDR3 DNA is TGTGCCAGCAGTGAAAATTTTAGAACAGGGGCTTCGAACACTGAAGCTTTCTTT.

The chain combines TRBV6-1 with TRBJ2-7, with 8 bases fitting TRBD1. The CDR3 extends over 15 amino acids. Germline V gene data show CDR1 as MNHNS and CDR2 as SASEGT. The trim removed 6 bases at V and 6 bases at J, leaving 13 bases unmatched. The CDR3 is CASSPPLAGGSEQYF. CDR3 coding DNA: TGTGCCAGCAGCCCCCCCTTGGCAGGGGGCAGCGAGCAGTACTTC.

This clone was seen only once. The chain carries TRBV5-5 and TRBJ2-1; the D is unclear. The V gene lost 1 base and the J gene lost 4 bases, with 6 bases spanning the gap. The germline V gene encodes CDR1 SGHKS and CDR2 YYEKEE (reference sequence). CDR3 size: 13 residues. CDR3 DNA: TGTGCCAGCAGCTTGAGGCCATACAATGAGCAGTTCTTC. Translated: CASSLRPYNEQFF.

The rearrangement joins TRBV28 to TRBJ1-1; a possible D gene is TRBD1 (6 bases). There are 13 residues in the CDR3. The germline V and J ends were trimmed by 5 bases and 1 base, with 8 bases remaining between them. Germline-derived CDR1 and CDR2 are MDHEN and SYDVKM. For the CDR3, the DNA is TGTGCCAGCAGTCGACAGGCGAACACTGAAGCTTTCTTT. This translates into CASSRQANTEAFF.